Listed below are T cell receptor beta chains from one sample, sequenced in a study of vaccination and CD4 T cells after COVID-19. These receptors' antigens are unknown. One entry per CDR3 protein results from TCRdb running MiXCR on the PCR reads. The sample carries about 13,000 distinct CDR3 sequences, roughly 44% recorded once. Source material: CD4+ T cells from blood, cultured in vitro. The receptors here all came from a human donor who had recovered from COVID-19. The CDR3 runs from the conserved cysteine through the conserved F or W. D genes are given only for firm matches. The size entry is marked missing in some rows and otherwise reads once, few, many or a size class.

clone_size,j_call,v_call,d_call,cdr3_aa,cdr3_nt
NA,TRBJ2-1,TRBV2,NA,CASSEARPQQFF,TGTGCCAGCAGTGAAGCTCGGCCCCAGCAGTTCTTC
NA,TRBJ1-5,TRBV5-1,NA,CASSFDGPNQPQHF,TGCGCCAGCAGCTTCGACGGACCGAATCAGCCCCAGCATTTT
NA,TRBJ1-5,TRBV6-1,NA,CASSGTWTDSNQPQHF,TGTGCCAGCAGTGGGACATGGACGGATAGTAATCAGCCCCAGCATTTT
NA,TRBJ2-1,TRBV5-4,TRBD2,CASSPYLTSGDSKEQFF,TGTGCCAGCAGCCCTTACCTGACTAGCGGGGACTCAAAGGAGCAGTTCTTC
few,TRBJ1-2,TRBV5-4,TRBD1,CASSLPPGQGKSDGYTF,TGTGCCAGCAGCTTGCCACCGGGACAGGGAAAGTCGGATGGCTACACCTTC
NA,TRBJ1-2,TRBV6-1,TRBD1,CASRKDGTAYGYTF,TGTGCCAGCAGAAAAGACGGGACAGCCTATGGCTACACCTTC
NA,TRBJ2-4,TRBV27,TRBD2,CASRTILSTSGGSWSDIQYF,TGTGCCAGCAGAACCATCCTCTCGACTAGCGGGGGCTCCTGGAGTGACATTCAGTACTTC
NA,TRBJ2-7,TRBV5-5,NA,CASSLMVGEQYF,TGTGCCAGCAGCCTGATGGTGGGGGAGCAGTACTTC
NA,TRBJ1-1,TRBV30,NA,CACPRGSLNTEAFF,TGTGCCTGCCCCCGGGGGAGCTTGAACACTGAAGCTTTCTTT
NA,TRBJ1-1,TRBV12-3/TRBV12-4,NA,CASSFGPYAEAFF,TGTGCCAGCAGTTTCGGGCCGTACGCTGAAGCTTTCTTT
NA,TRBJ2-7,TRBV6-1,NA,CASSEQGYSDEQYF,TGTGCCAGCAGCGAACAGGGTTATAGCGACGAGCAGTACTTC
few,TRBJ2-5,TRBV11-3,NA,CASSLVGKGSAGTQYF,TGTGCCAGCAGCTTAGTGGGCAAGGGCAGTGCGGGGACCCAGTACTTC
few,TRBJ2-5,TRBV27,TRBD2,CASSLRGLAGGPAQETQYF,TGTGCCAGCAGTTTACGGGGACTAGCGGGGGGGCCCGCACAAGAGACCCAGTACTTC
NA,TRBJ2-3,TRBV5-1,TRBD2,CASSLTSGGADTQYF,TGCGCCAGCAGCTTGACTAGCGGGGGGGCAGATACGCAGTATTTT
NA,TRBJ2-1,TRBV20-1,NA,CSARVGEADEQFF,TGCAGTGCTAGAGTGGGGGAGGCTGATGAGCAGTTCTTC
few,TRBJ1-2,TRBV6-1,TRBD1,CASSPTPGQKNYGYTF,TGTGCCAGCAGTCCGACCCCGGGACAGAAAAACTATGGCTACACCTTC
few,TRBJ2-2,TRBV24-1,NA,CATSDPGYGTGELFF,TGTGCCACCAGTGATCCAGGGTATGGCACCGGGGAGCTGTTTTTT
NA,TRBJ2-7,TRBV11-2,NA,CASSSYRGTSYEQYF,TGTGCCAGCAGCTCCTATAGGGGTACTTCTTACGAGCAGTACTTC
few,TRBJ1-1,TRBV4-3,TRBD1,CASSQETGGGTEAFF,TGCGCCAGCAGCCAAGAAACAGGGGGAGGGACTGAAGCTTTCTTT
NA,TRBJ1-2,TRBV5-1,TRBD1,CASSLVAGGPYGYTF,TGCGCCAGCAGCTTGGTGGCAGGGGGCCCCTATGGCTACACCTTC
NA,TRBJ2-2,TRBV12-3/TRBV12-4,TRBD1,CASSPPGQGLTGELFF,TGTGCCAGCAGTCCGCCGGGACAGGGGCTCACCGGGGAGCTGTTTTTT